This T cell receptor (beta chain) comes out of a study of blood T cell repertoires in COVID-19. Study details: T cells, B-cell-depleted T cells, or PBMCs provided the cDNA or gDNA that served as material.

Libraries were prepared by immunoSEQ multiplex PCR; TCRdb keeps only in-frame clonotypes and omits some of them. The data show a few hundred thousand clones, with approximately 87% seen just once and about 10% held by the top ten. Germline V CDR1 and CDR2: SEHNR, FQNEAQ (reference sequence). The CDR3 totals 12 residues. V lost 5 bases to trimming and J lost 7 bases, with 11 bases between them. The sample consisted of PBMCs or T cells enriched from blood (not recorded which). The chain uses TRBV7-9 and TRBJ1-2, with D tentatively TRBD1 (5 bases). The TCR comes from a woman between 45 and 65 years old who had recovered from COVID-19. In nucleotides, the CDR3 is TGTGCCAGCAGCCCCCGGGGGGGTGGCTACACCTTC. Residues: CASSPRGGGYTF.